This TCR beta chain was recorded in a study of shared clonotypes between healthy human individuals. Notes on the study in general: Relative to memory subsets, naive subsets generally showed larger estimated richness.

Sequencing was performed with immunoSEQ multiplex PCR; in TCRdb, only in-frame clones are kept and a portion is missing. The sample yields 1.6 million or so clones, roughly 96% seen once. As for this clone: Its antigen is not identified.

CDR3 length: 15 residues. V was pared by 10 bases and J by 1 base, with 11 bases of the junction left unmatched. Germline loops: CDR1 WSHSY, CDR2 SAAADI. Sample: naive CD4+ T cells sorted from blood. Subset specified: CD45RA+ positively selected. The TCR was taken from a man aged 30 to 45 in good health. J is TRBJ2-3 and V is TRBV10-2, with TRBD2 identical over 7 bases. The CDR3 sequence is CATTHQLARTDTQYF. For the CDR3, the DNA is TGCGCCACCACCCACCAACTAGCGCGCACAGATACGCAGTATTTT.